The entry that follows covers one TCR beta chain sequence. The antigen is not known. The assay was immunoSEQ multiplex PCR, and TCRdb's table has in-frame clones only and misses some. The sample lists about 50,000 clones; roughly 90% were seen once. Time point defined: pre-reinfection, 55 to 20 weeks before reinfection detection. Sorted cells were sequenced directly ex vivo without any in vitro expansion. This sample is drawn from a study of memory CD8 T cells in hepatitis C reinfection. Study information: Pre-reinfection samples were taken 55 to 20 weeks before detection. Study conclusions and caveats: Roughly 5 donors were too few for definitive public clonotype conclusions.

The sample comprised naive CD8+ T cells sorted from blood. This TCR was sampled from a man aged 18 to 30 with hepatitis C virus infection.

CDR3 residues: CAGGDGYTEAFF. The CDR3 DNA is TGCGCCGGGGGGGATGGGTACACTGAAGCTTTCTTT. The chain is built from TRBV4-1 and TRBJ1-1; possibly TRBD1 for D (5 bases). The V end lost 11 bases, the J end lost 3 bases, and 13 bases lay between the germline ends. The CDR3 extends over 12 amino acids. Germline loops: CDR1 MGHRA, CDR2 YSYEKL.